The subject of this entry is one TCR beta chain. The specificity of this receptor is unknown. No clone much larger than this one lies a single base away; base qualities are absent. The data were obtained in a study of T cell changes during pregnancy in multiple sclerosis (dated by TCRdb to between 2019 and 2020). For the wider study: The study examined how the T cell repertoire changed over the course of pregnancy in women with multiple sclerosis.

Receptor amplification or capture employed the immunoSEQ multiplex PCR assay. This is the immuneACCESS table as TCRdb keeps it, with only in-frame sequences that have V and J called. A part of the clones is gone; compared with another copy, unresolved V genes explain less than half, and the rest is unexplained. The sample data list approximately 90,000 clones, and around 93% of these were observed just once. The ten largest account for around 1% of the sample. From a lookup of the germline V gene, CDR1 and CDR2 are SGHNT and YENEEA. Trimmed from V: 3 bases; trimmed from J: 6 bases; junction bases lacking a gene match: 3. The CDR3 starts with the cysteine, ends with the phenylalanine, and has 13 residues. The kept DNA is CDR3 alone, 39 bases in frame from the first base.

This clonotype originated in a female donor with multiple sclerosis, enrolled in a pregnancy study. The starting material was peripheral blood, obtained before pregnancy. The chain is encoded by TRBV11-3 joined to TRBJ2-7; 9 bases in the middle match TRBD1. The DNA sequence reads TGTGCCAGCAGCTTCGGGACAGGGACCGAGCAGTACTTC. Translated, this is CASSFGTGTEQYF.